This T cell receptor (beta chain) came from a study of blood T cell repertoires in COVID-19. Overall study context: PBMCs, B-cell-depleted T cells, or T cells were the source of the cDNA or gDNA that made up the material.

Data came from immunoSEQ multiplex PCR; TCRdb stores just in-frame clones and leaves some out. The table has about 220,000 clones, approximately 77% seen once; the top ten hold about 3.8%. Remarks on this clone: In the same sample, other DNA sequences code for this CDR3.

This CDR3 contains 12 residues. Per germline, CDR1 SGHNT and CDR2 YYREEE (reference sequence). V shed 3 bases and J shed 4 bases, with 7 bases lying between them. The sequenced sample was peripheral blood. The source of this sequence is an elderly woman with acute or convalescent COVID-19. The chain links TRBV5-4 to TRBJ1-2; perhaps TRBD1 as D (5 bases). In nucleotides, the CDR3 is TGTGCCAGCAGCTCTGACAGCTATGGCTACACCTTC. Protein product: CASSSDSYGYTF.